Described below is a single T cell receptor (beta chain) sequence and its context. As yet, its antigen is unknown. The data originate from a study of T cells in Graves' hyperthyroidism and ophthalmopathy. Findings of the study overall: Blood shared most expanded thyroid clonotypes above 0.001.

Between the trimmed V and J ends, which lost 4 bases and 3 bases, there was a span of 19 bases. Germline V gene lookup returns CDR1 SQVTM and CDR2 ANQGSEA. This CDR3 has 15 residues. Template material for amplifying TCR beta CDR3 regions consisted of RNA transcripts. Using the HTBI primer set, a first-round RT-PCR was run on the TCR CDR3. In TCRdb, the multiplex PCR reads were re-called with MiXCR into one record per CDR3 protein. The profile shows about 200,000 distinct CDR3 sequences, 17% of them singletons. Stable disease denoted Graves' hyperthyroidism without ophthalmopathy progression within 18 months. Extraction of PBMCs used roughly 9.6 ml of fresh peripheral blood.

The chain carries TRBV29-1 and TRBJ2-7; D is possibly TRBD2 (5 bases). The sequencing input was blood. This TCR came from a man between 50 and 59 years old with Graves' hyperthyroidism. The CDR3 nucleotides are TGCAGCGTTGGGAGGCAGGAGCATCTGGACTACGAGCAGTACTTC. Protein sequence: CSVGRQEHLDYEQYF.